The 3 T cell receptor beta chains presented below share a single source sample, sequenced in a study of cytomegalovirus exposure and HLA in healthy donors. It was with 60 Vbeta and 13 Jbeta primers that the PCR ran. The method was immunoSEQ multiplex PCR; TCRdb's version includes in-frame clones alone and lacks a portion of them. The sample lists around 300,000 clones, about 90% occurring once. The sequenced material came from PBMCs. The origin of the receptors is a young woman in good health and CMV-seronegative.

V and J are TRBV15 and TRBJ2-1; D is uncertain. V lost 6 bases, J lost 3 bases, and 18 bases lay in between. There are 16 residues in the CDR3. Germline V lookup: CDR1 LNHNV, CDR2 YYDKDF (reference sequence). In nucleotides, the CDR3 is TGTGCCACCAGTGCACTCGACATCGAATACTACAATGAGCAGTTCTTC. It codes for CATSALDIEYYNEQFF. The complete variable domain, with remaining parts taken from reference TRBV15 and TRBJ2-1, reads DAMVIQNPRYQVTQFGKPVTLSCSQTLNHNVMYWYQQKSSQAPKLLFHYYDKDFNNEADTPDNFQSRRPNTSFCFLDIRSPGLGDTAMYLCATSALDIEYYNEQFFGPGTRLTVL.

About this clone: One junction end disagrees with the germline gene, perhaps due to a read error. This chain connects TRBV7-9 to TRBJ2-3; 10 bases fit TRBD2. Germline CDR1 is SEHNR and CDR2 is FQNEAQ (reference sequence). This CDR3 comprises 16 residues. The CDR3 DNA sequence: TGTTCCAGCAGCTTAGGGCTAGCGGGGGACACAGATACGCAGTATTTT. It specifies CSSSLGLAGDTDTQYF.

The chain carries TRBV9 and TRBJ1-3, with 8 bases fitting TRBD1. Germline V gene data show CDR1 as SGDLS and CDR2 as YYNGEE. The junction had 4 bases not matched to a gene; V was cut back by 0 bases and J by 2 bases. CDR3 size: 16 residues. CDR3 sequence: CASSVDQQGAGNTIYF. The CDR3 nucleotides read TGTGCCAGCAGCGTAGATCAACAGGGGGCTGGAAACACCATATATTTT.